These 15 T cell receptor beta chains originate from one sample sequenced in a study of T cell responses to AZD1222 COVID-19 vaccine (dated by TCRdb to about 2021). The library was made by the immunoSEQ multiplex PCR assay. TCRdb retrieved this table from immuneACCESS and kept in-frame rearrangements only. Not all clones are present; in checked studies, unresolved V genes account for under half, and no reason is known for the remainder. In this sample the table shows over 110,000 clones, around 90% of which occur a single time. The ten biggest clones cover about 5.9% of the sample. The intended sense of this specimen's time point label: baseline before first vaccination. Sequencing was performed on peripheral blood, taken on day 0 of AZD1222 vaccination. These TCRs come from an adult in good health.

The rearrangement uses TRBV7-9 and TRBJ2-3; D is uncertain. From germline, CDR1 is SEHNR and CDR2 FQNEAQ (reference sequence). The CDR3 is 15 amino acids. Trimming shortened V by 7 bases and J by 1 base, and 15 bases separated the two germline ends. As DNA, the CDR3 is TGTGCCAGCATTTCACGCAGCCTACGCACAGATACGCAGTATTTT. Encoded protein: CASISRSLRTDTQYF. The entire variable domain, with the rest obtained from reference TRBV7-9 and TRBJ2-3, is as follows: DTGVSQNPRHKITKRGQNVTFRCDPISEHNRLYWYRQTLGQGPEFLTYFQNEAQLEKSRLLSDRFSAERPKGSFSTLEIQRTEQGDSAMYLCASISRSLRTDTQYFGPGTRLTVL.

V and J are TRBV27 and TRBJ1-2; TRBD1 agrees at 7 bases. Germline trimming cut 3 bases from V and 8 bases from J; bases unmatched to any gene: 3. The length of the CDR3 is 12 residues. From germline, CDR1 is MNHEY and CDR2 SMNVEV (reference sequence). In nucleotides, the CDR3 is TGTGCCAGCAGTTTCAGGGGGAGCGGCTACACCTTC. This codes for CASSFRGSGYTF.

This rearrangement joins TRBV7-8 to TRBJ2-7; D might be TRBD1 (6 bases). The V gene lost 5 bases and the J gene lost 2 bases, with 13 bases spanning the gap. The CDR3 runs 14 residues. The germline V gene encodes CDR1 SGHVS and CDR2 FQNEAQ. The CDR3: CASSVRDTTYEQYF. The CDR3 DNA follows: TGTGCCAGCAGCGTCCGGGACACTACCTACGAGCAGTACTTC.

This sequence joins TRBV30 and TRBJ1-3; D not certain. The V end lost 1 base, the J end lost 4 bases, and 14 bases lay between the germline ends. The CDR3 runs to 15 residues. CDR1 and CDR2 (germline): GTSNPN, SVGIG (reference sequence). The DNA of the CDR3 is TGTGCCTGGAGTGCTCAGACCCCGGGGGGAAACACCATATATTTT. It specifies CAWSAQTPGGNTIYF. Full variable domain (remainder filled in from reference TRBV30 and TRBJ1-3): SQTIHQWPATLVQPVGSPLSLECTVEGTSNPNLYWYRQAAGRGLQLLFYSVGIGQISSEVPQNLSASRPQDRQFILSSKKLLLSDSGFYLCAWSAQTPGGNTIYFGEGSWLTVV.

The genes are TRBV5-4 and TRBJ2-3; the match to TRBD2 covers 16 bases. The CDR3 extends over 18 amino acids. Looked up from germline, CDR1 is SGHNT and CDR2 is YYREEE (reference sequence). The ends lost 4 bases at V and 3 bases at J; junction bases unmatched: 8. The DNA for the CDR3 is TGTGCCAGCAGCCGGGGACTAGCGGGAGGGCCTAGGACAGATACGCAGTATTTT. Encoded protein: CASSRGLAGGPRTDTQYF. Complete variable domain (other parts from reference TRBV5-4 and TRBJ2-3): ETGVTQSPTHLIKTRGQQVTLRCSSQSGHNTVSWYQQALGQGPQFIFQYYREEENGRGNFPPRFSGLQFPNYSSELNVNALELDDSALYLCASSRGLAGGPRTDTQYFGPGTRLTVL.

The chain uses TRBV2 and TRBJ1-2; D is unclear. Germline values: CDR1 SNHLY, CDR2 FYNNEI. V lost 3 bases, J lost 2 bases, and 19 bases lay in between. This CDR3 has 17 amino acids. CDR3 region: CASSDVERVFLNYGYTF. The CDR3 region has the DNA TGTGCCAGCAGTGACGTCGAGAGGGTCTTCCTGAACTATGGCTACACCTTC.

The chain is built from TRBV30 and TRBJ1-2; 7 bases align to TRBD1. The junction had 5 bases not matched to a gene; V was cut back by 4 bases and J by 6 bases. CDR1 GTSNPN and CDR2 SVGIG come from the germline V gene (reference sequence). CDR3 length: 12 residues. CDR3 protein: CAWTGGQNGYTF. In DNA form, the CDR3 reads TGTGCCTGGACCGGGGGACAGAATGGCTACACCTTC.

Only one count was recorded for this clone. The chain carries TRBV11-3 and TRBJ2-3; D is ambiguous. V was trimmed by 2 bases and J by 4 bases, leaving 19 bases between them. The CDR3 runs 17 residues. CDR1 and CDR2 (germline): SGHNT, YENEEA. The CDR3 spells CASSLSLGSLPADTQYF. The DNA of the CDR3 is TGTGCCAGCAGCTTAAGTCTTGGTAGTTTGCCCGCAGATACGCAGTATTTT.

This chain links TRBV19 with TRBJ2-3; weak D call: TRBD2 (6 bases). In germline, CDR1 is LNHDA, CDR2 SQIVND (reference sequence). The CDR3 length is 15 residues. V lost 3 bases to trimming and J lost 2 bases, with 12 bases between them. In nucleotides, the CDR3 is TGTGCCAGTAGTATTAGTGCGGGACTCACAGATACGCAGTATTTT. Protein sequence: CASSISAGLTDTQYF.

The CDR3 reads CASSLYREASYNEQFF. The CDR3, as DNA: TGTGCCAGCAGCTTATACCGGGAGGCGTCCTACAATGAGCAGTTCTTC. The chain employs TRBV7-8 and TRBJ2-1; 7 bases are a match to TRBD2. The CDR3 is 16 residues long. Germline CDR1 is SGHVS and CDR2 is FQNEAQ. The V segment lost 2 bases and the J segment 1 base; nucleotides outside the gene matches: 5.

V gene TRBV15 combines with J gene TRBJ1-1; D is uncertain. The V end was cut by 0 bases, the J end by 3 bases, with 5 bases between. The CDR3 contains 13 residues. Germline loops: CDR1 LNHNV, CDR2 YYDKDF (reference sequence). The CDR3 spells CATSRDKYTEAFF. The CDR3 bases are TGTGCCACCAGCAGAGATAAATACACTGAAGCTTTCTTT.

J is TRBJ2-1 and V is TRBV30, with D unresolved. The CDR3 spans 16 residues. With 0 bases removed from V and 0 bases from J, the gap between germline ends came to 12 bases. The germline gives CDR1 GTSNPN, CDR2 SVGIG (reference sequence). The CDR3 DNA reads TGTGCCTGGAGTGTTCAAAGAGGAAGCTCCTACAATGAGCAGTTCTTC. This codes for CAWSVQRGSSYNEQFF.

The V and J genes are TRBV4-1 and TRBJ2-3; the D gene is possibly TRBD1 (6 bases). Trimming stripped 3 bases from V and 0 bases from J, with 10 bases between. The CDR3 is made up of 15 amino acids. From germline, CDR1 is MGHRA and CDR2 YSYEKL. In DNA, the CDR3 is TGCGCCAGCAGCCAGGGCAGGGGTAGCACAGATACGCAGTATTTT. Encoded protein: CASSQGRGSTDTQYF.

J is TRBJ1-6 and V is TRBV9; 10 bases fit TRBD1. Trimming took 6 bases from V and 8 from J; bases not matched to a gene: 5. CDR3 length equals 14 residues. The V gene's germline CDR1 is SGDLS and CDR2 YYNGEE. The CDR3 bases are TGTGCCAGCAATCCCGGGACAGGGGATTCACCCCTCCACTTT. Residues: CASNPGTGDSPLHF.

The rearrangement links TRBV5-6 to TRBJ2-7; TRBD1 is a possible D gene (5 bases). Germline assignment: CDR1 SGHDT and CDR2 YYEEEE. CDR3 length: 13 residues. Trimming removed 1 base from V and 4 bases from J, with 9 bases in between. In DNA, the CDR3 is TGTGCCAGCAGCTTGACAGGTCTTTACGAGCAGTACTTC. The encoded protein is CASSLTGLYEQYF.